The rows below give T cell receptor beta chains drawn from one sample of a study of early T cells in non-severe SARS-CoV-2 infection. TCRdb re-analysed the 5' RACE reads in MiXCR, keeping a single row per CDR3 protein. The table has roughly 30,000 distinct CDR3 sequences, around 5% seen once. The sequenced sample consisted of whole blood. These receptors all stem from an adult who was a healthcare worker with PCR-confirmed SARS-CoV-2 infection or an uninfected control (not recorded which). Both conserved end residues are part of each CDR3. A D gene is named only where the DNA matches it firmly. A row's size may be missing; if present it is once, few, many or a size class.

clone_size j_call v_call d_call cdr3_nt cdr3_aa
- TRBJ2-7 TRBV10-1 - TGCGCCAGCAGTGAATTCCCTACCTACGAGCAGTACTTC CASSEFPTYEQYF
few TRBJ1-3 TRBV12-3/TRBV12-4 - TGTGCCAGCAGTTTAGGAGACACCATATATTTT CASSLGDTIYF
many TRBJ1-6 TRBV18 - TGTGCCAGCTCACCGGCTGGACAGAATCTTAATTCACCCCTCCACTTT CASSPAGQNLNSPLHF
many TRBJ2-5 TRBV6-2/TRBV6-3 TRBD1 TGTGCCAGCAGTTACTCGGGTCCCAGGGGGATAGAGACCCAGTACTTC CASSYSGPRGIETQYF
few TRBJ1-1 TRBV20-1 - TGCAGTGTCAGTCAGAACACTGAAGCTTTCTTT CSVSQNTEAFF
many TRBJ2-1 TRBV14 - TGTGCCAGCAGCCCGCGAGAGGGGGCCTACAATGAGCAGTTCTTC CASSPREGAYNEQFF
- TRBJ1-4 TRBV15 TRBD1 TGTGCCACCAGCACTCTCCGGGACAGGGGTATCGAAAAACTGTTTTTT CATSTLRDRGIEKLFF
many TRBJ2-1 TRBV7-2 - TGTGCCAGCACCGCCGCGGCAAGCTCCTACAATGAGCAGTTCTTC CASTAAASSYNEQFF
few TRBJ2-2 TRBV7-2 - TGTGCCAGCAGCCCTTACACCGGGGAGCTGTTTTTT CASSPYTGELFF
few TRBJ2-3 TRBV7-3 TRBD2 TGTGCCAGCAGCTTAGCGGGGGGCCCTGCCGATACGCAGTATTTT CASSLAGGPADTQYF
- TRBJ2-7 TRBV7-9 - TGTGCCAGCAGCTTCGGGAGTGGGCGCGACAACGAGCAGTACTTC CASSFGSGRDNEQYF
many TRBJ2-3 TRBV20-1 TRBD2 TGCAGTGCTGCCCCCGGGACTAGCGGACCGAGGGATACGCAGTATTTT CSAAPGTSGPRDTQYF
few TRBJ2-6 TRBV25-1 TRBD1 TGTGCCAGCAGTCCTACACCGGGACAGGGATCCTCCGGGGCCAACGTCCTGACTTTC CASSPTPGQGSSGANVLTF
many TRBJ2-3 TRBV2 - TGTGCCAGCAACTGGATCGGGGGACCACATAGCACAGATACGCAGTATTTT CASNWIGGPHSTDTQYF
many TRBJ2-7 TRBV5-1 TRBD1 TGCGCCAGCAGCTTGGATGGAGACAGGGTGCACGAGCAGTACTTC CASSLDGDRVHEQYF
- TRBJ2-1 TRBV7-2 - TGTGCCAGCAGCTTATCTATCTCCTACAATGAGCAGTTCTTC CASSLSISYNEQFF
few TRBJ2-5 TRBV7-2 TRBD1 TGTGCCAGCAAAGAGGGACAGAATCAAGAGACCCAGTACTTC CASKEGQNQETQYF
few TRBJ1-2 TRBV20-1 TRBD1 TGCAGTGCTAGAGAGGGGACAGGGTATGGCTACACCTTC CSAREGTGYGYTF
few TRBJ2-5 TRBV7-2 - TGTGCCAGCAGCTTAGCGGCCAGACCTCAAGAGACCCAGTACTTC CASSLAARPQETQYF
many TRBJ2-5 TRBV5-1 - TGCGCCAGCAGCCCCGGACAGAGTGCAGAGACCCAGTACTTC CASSPGQSAETQYF
many TRBJ1-2 TRBV5-1 TRBD1 TGCGCCAGCAGCTCGGACAGGTTCCATGGCTACACCTTC CASSSDRFHGYTF
many TRBJ1-2 TRBV7-9 - TGTGCCAGCAGCTTCCTTAATTTCTATGGCTACACCTTC CASSFLNFYGYTF
many TRBJ2-1 TRBV2 TRBD2 TGTGCCAGCAGTGACGGACTAGCGGAATTTAATGAGCAGTTCTTC CASSDGLAEFNEQFF
few TRBJ2-3 TRBV20-1 - TGCAGTGCTAGAGTTGACGGAACAATCACAGATACGCAGTATTTT CSARVDGTITDTQYF
few TRBJ2-3 TRBV7-2 TRBD2 TGTGCCAGCAGCACCGGGACTAGCGGGAGAGGATCAGATACGCAGTATTTT CASSTGTSGRGSDTQYF
many TRBJ2-1 TRBV24-1 TRBD2 TGTGCCACCAGTGATACCGGGACTAGCGGGGATGAGCAGTTCTTC CATSDTGTSGDEQFF
many TRBJ1-6 TRBV4-1 - TGCGCCAGCAGCCAAGGGGTCTATAATTCACCCCTCCACTTT CASSQGVYNSPLHF
many TRBJ1-6 TRBV6-7 TRBD1 TGTGCCAGCAGTTACCCCACGGACAGGTTCTATAATTCACCCCTCCACTTT CASSYPTDRFYNSPLHF
few TRBJ2-1 TRBV29-1 - TGCAGCGTTACTCAAAGAAATGAGCAGTTCTTC CSVTQRNEQFF
many TRBJ2-5 TRBV20-1 TRBD2 TGCAGTGCTAGAGATCAAGGTAGCGGGGCAGAGACCCAGTACTTC CSARDQGSGAETQYF
few TRBJ1-1 TRBV29-1 TRBD1 TGCAGCGCAGTGGACAGGGTGAACACTGAAGCTTTCTTT CSAVDRVNTEAFF
many TRBJ2-2 TRBV18 TRBD1 TGTGCCAGCTCATTTCCAGGGACAGCAAACACCGGGGAGCTGTTTTTT CASSFPGTANTGELFF
few TRBJ1-1 TRBV29-1 - TGCAGCGTCCAGAGAACATTGAACACTGAAGCTTTCTTT CSVQRTLNTEAFF
few TRBJ2-7 TRBV20-1 - TGCAGTGCTAGTCCGGGGGTCCACGAGCAGTACTTC CSASPGVHEQYF
medium-sized TRBJ2-1 TRBV11-3 TRBD1 TGTGCCAGCAGCTTACAGGGGGATGAGCAGTTCTTC CASSLQGDEQFF
many TRBJ2-7 TRBV10-3 TRBD1 TGTGCCATCAGAGAACCGGGACAGGGCTACGAGCAGTACTTC CAIREPGQGYEQYF
few TRBJ2-3 TRBV6-2/TRBV6-3 - TGTGCCAGCAGTTGGAGAACAGATACGCAGTATTTT CASSWRTDTQYF